These 8 T cell receptor beta chains came from one sample sequenced in a study of T cell responses to AZD1222 COVID-19 vaccine. Clones were read by immunoSEQ multiplex PCR, and TCRdb kept only the in-frame ones, dropping some. The sample records around 120,000 clones, around 90% being singletons. Sequences were derived from peripheral blood, sampled 28 days after the second AZD1222 dose. Receptors originate from an adult who received the AZD1222 COVID-19 vaccine.

J is TRBJ2-1 and V is TRBV18, with TRBD1 identical over 7 bases. With 6 bases clipped from V and 8 bases from J, the junction kept 19 bases outside the gene matches. Germline V CDR1 and CDR2: KGHSH, LQKENI. The CDR3 is 17 amino acids. In nucleotides, the CDR3 is TGTGCCAGCTCCCCCCCAATAGGGGGACAGCTGACGGATGAGCAGTTCTTC. Translating gives CASSPPIGGQLTDEQFF. Full variable domain (rest looked up from reference TRBV18 and TRBJ2-1): NAGVMQNPRHLVRRRGQEARLRCSPMKGHSHVYWYRQLPEEGLKFMVYLQKENIIDESGMPKERFSAEFPKEGPSILRIQQVVRGDSAAYFCASSPPIGGQLTDEQFFGPGTRLTVL.

The V and J genes are TRBV19 and TRBJ1-6; D not certain. CDR1 and CDR2 (germline): LNHDA, SQIVND (reference sequence). The CDR3 has 13 amino acids. V gave up 4 bases and J gave up 4 bases, with 5 bases separating them. The CDR3 DNA sequence: TGTGCCAGTAGTAGCCAGTATAATTCACCCCTCCACTTT. It yields the protein CASSSQYNSPLHF.

The chain uses TRBV19 and TRBJ1-1, with D possibly matching TRBD1 (5 bases). Germline CDR1 reads LNHDA; CDR2 reads SQIVND (reference sequence). V was cut by 2 bases and J by 6 bases, with 13 bases left in between. The length of the CDR3 is 14 residues. CDR3 protein: CASSIFRGAPEAFF. The CDR3, as DNA: TGTGCCAGTAGTATATTTCGGGGCGCCCCTGAAGCTTTCTTT.

This clone was observed once. This chain connects TRBV7-9 to TRBJ2-1; D uncertain. The V end lost 8 bases, the J end lost 0 bases, and 11 bases lay between the germline ends. Germline-derived CDR1 and CDR2 are SEHNR and FQNEAQ (reference sequence). The CDR3 is 14 amino acids. CDR3 protein: CASYRPSSYNEQFF. In nucleotides, the CDR3 is TGTGCCAGCTACAGACCAAGCTCCTACAATGAGCAGTTCTTC.

This rearrangement joins TRBV18 to TRBJ2-1; the D is unclear. Looked up from germline, CDR1 is KGHSH and CDR2 is LQKENI. Trimming pared 1 base from V and 6 bases from J, leaving 1 base between. The CDR3 runs 11 residues. Here the CDR3 reads CASSPLNEQFF. Here the CDR3 DNA reads TGTGCCAGCTCACCACTCAATGAGCAGTTCTTC.

This chain links TRBV6-2 or TRBV6-3 with TRBJ1-5, with TRBD1 as a possible D gene (5 bases). Germline CDR1 reads MNHEY; CDR2 reads SVGEGT. Trimming removed 4 bases at V and 3 bases at J, with 10 bases between. The CDR3 covers 14 residues. The CDR3 nucleotides are TGTGCCAGCAGTTCCAATGGGGCCAATCAGCCCCAGCATTTT. It is translated as CASSSNGANQPQHF.

This clone was recorded a few times. This chain joins TRBV7-9 and TRBJ2-3, with D possibly TRBD2 on 6 matching bases. V was cut by 5 bases and J by 2 bases, with 11 bases left in between. The CDR3 loop spans 14 amino acids. Germline loops: CDR1 SEHNR, CDR2 FQNEAQ (reference sequence). The CDR3 loop reads CASSKGGFTDTQYF. The CDR3, as DNA: TGTGCCAGCAGCAAGGGAGGCTTCACAGATACGCAGTATTTT.

This chain joins TRBV3-1 (or the pseudogene TRBV3-2) and TRBJ1-2; D is perhaps TRBD1 (5 bases). In germline, CDR1 is LGHDT, CDR2 YNNKEL (reference sequence). Trimming took off 0 bases at V and 10 bases at J, with 9 bases between the two ends. This CDR3 contains 12 residues. The CDR3: CASSQDRVAYTF. DNA of the CDR3: TGTGCCAGCAGCCAAGACAGGGTCGCCTACACCTTC.